The source of this T cell receptor (beta chain) is a study of CD8 T cells in ankylosing spondylitis (dated by TCRdb to 2016 to 2017). Turning to the overall study: To find TCR variants linked to disease, the study profiled T cell receptor beta repertoires in ankylosing spondylitis patients and healthy donors. The full study cohort was made up of 25 ankylosing spondylitis patients and 95 to 130 healthy donors. Peripheral blood was sampled, and synovial fluid was also collected from ankylosing spondylitis patients.

This clonotype has a count of ten or more. Its cognate antigen has yet to be identified. Base qualities are not provided; no much larger clone lies one nucleotide away. Paper-wide results and their limitations: The disease-linked clones were reported to be significantly enriched in matched synovial fluid samples from ankylosing spondylitis patients. Some motif variants were previously reported in synovial fluid and blood of reactive arthritis patients, suggesting common disease-initiation mechanisms. The disease-linked clones showed a CD8+ phenotype and occurred at relatively low frequencies in peripheral blood. Blood from ankylosing spondylitis patients appeared to be characterized by a TCR beta motif made up of several highly homologous amino acid variants.

Reads for this sample came from an Illumina HiSeq 2500. Quantitative 5'-RACE with molecular barcodes was the method used to prepare the TCR beta libraries. The study's own analysis went as follows. To identify disease-linked TCR variants, a new computational method was used, one built on a probabilistic model of VDJ rearrangement. TCRdb trimmed the raw reads at Q25, called clones with MiXCR and kept productive beta chains. Duplicate CDR3 protein sequences are folded into a single record with the most common DNA and genes. In this record, the V and J calls reflect TCRdb's handling and not the investigators' own analysis. The table for this sample lists approximately 140,000 distinct CDR3 sequences; under 20% of them were counted only once. The ten largest clonotypes hold 30% to 35% of the sample. The CDR3 spans 14 residues, from the cysteine through the phenylalanine. Kept here is only the CDR3 DNA, which spans 42 bases and is read in frame from base 1. The junction carries 10 bases between V and J, which are trimmed by 6 bases and 1 base respectively.

The chain uses TRBV12-3 or TRBV12-4 and TRBJ1-5; too little of a D gene remains to name it. The sequenced sample consisted of blood, either unsorted or a sorted T cell fraction (not recorded which). This receptor was taken from a male donor with ankylosing spondylitis. The nucleotide sequence reads TGTGCCAGCAGCTCTGGACTGAGCAATCAGCCCCAGCATTTT. Its amino acids are CASSSGLSNQPQHF.